One TCR beta chain is described in this entry. The antigen remains undetermined. The data were obtained in a study of T cell responses to AZD1222 COVID-19 vaccine. Study results and caveats: The donor group comprised mostly white British people and more females; the analysis possibly underestimated clonal diversity. Repertoire sampling occurred only after the peak T cell response. With two AZD1222 doses given, Spike-specific TCR breadth and depth both rose.

Sequenced by immunoSEQ multiplex PCR; TCRdb stores in-frame clones only, minus some. The sample consists of 75,000 to 90,000 clones, 70% to 90% of them appearing once. Germline CDR1 SGHVS, CDR2 FNYEAQ. This CDR3 region has 20 residues. V shed 4 bases, J shed 1 base, and the junction held 13 bases outside the gene matches. This chain joins TRBV7-6 and TRBJ1-6, with 10 bases identical to TRBD1. This clonotype originated in an adult who received the AZD1222 COVID-19 vaccine. This specimen consisted of peripheral blood, obtained 28 days after the second AZD1222 dose. The CDR3 reads CASSSRGTGVGISYNSPLHF. CDR3 coding DNA: TGTGCCAGCAGCTCACGAGGGACAGGGGTCGGTATTTCCTATAATTCACCCCTCCACTTT.